One sample yielded the 17 T cell receptor beta chains listed below, sequenced in a study of vaccination and CD4 T cells after COVID-19. Once obtained from cultured CD4+ T cells, the DNA was sequenced using the Oncomine TCR Beta short-read assay. MiXCR was run by TCRdb on the PCR reads, yielding one entry per CDR3 protein. The data show fewer than 15,000 distinct CDR3 sequences, with 50% to 65% seen just once and approximately 17% held by the top ten. These receptors' targets are unknown. The treatment is: approximately nine-day PBMC culture with coronavirus spike peptide pools or control peptides (ViraFEST assay). This specimen consisted of cultured CD4+ T cells from blood, obtained after SARS-CoV-2 vaccination. The receptors originated from a human donor with COVID-19.

This clonotype was seen more than once but under ten times. V is TRBV25-1 and J is TRBJ1-2; D remains ambiguous. V lost 1 base, J lost 5 bases, and 2 bases lay in between. Germline V gene data show CDR1 as MGHDK and CDR2 as SYGVNS. This CDR3 contains 11 residues. CDR3 residues: CASSEFYGYTF. DNA for the CDR3: TGTGCCAGCAGTGAATTTTATGGCTACACCTTC.

This clonotype was seen more than once but under ten times. An end of the junction does not agree with germline; a read error may underlie this. The chain uses TRBV10-3 and TRBJ2-2, with TRBD1 as a possible D gene (5 bases). The CDR3 is made up of 14 amino acids. Germline CDR1 is ENHRY and CDR2 is SYGVKD. In DNA, the CDR3 is TGTGCCATCACTGAGACAGATAACACCGGGGAGCTGTTTTTT. Translated, it gives CAITETDNTGELFF.

This clonotype was counted only a few times. The J gene is TRBJ2-5, the V gene TRBV20-1; unclear D gene. Trimming took 3 bases from V and 0 from J, leaving 5 bases between them. There are 12 residues in the CDR3. In germline, CDR1 is DFQATT, CDR2 SNEGSKA (reference sequence). This chain's CDR3 is CSARGYQETQYF. The DNA for the CDR3 is TGCAGTGCTAGGGGGTACCAAGAGACCCAGTACTTC.

The V call is TRBV6-2 or TRBV6-3, the J call TRBJ1-6; no firm D call. Trimming shortened V by 0 bases and J by 10 bases, and 4 bases separated the two germline ends. Germline V lookup: CDR1 MNHEY, CDR2 SVGEGT. The CDR3 consists of 12 residues. The CDR3 DNA reads TGTGCCAGCAGTTACTCCCGCTCACCCCTCCACTTT. Its translation is CASSYSRSPLHF.

The chain links TRBV10-1 to TRBJ1-5; D is ambiguous. With 9 bases removed from V and 5 bases from J, the gap between germline ends came to 5 bases. The V gene's germline CDR1 is WNHNN and CDR2 SYGVQD (reference sequence). The CDR3 is 10 residues long. The CDR3 DNA sequence: TGCGCCAGTCCACATCAGCCCCAGCATTTT. Amino acids: CASPHQPQHF.

The count of this clonotype is one. This rearrangement joins TRBV11-3 to TRBJ2-2; TRBD1 might be the D (6 bases). CDR3 length equals 15 residues. Deletions cut 5 bases from V and 0 bases from J, with 10 bases between. The germline gives CDR1 SGHNT, CDR2 YENEEA. The CDR3, as DNA: TGTGCCAGCAGCACTAGACAGGCGAACACCGGGGAGCTGTTTTTT. Its translation is CASSTRQANTGELFF.

This rearrangement joins TRBV5-6 to TRBJ1-6; D unclear. V was clipped by 1 base and J by 6 bases, with 14 bases between them. There are 16 residues in the CDR3. Germline V gene data show CDR1 as SGHDT and CDR2 as YYEEEE. CDR3 DNA sequence: TGTGCCAGCAGCTTGTTTAGGGCAGGCGCTAATTCACCCCTCCACTTT. Amino acids: CASSLFRAGANSPLHF.

The chain employs TRBV19 and TRBJ1-1; D ambiguous. Germline V gene sequence: CDR1 LNHDA, CDR2 SQIVND (reference sequence). The CDR3 runs to 12 residues. V was cut by 6 bases and J by 4 bases, with 9 bases left in between. CDR3 bases: TGTGCCAGTAGGCCTCGGAGCACTGAAGCTTTCTTT. Encoded protein: CASRPRSTEAFF. Full variable domain (outside the CDR3, taken from reference TRBV19 and TRBJ1-1): DGGITQSPKYLFRKEGQNVTLSCEQNLNHDAMYWYRQDPGQGLRLIYYSQIVNDFQKGDIAEGYSVSREKKESFPLTVTSAQKNPTAFYLCASRPRSTEAFFGQGTRLTVV.

The CDR3 sequence: CASSLLRNQPQHF. The CDR3 nucleotides read TGTGCCAGCAGTTTACTCCGCAATCAGCCCCAGCATTTT. The chain links TRBV12-3 or TRBV12-4 to TRBJ1-5, with D hard to call. This CDR3 region has 13 residues. V lost 2 bases and J lost 2, with 4 bases in between.

The chain is built from TRBV2 and TRBJ2-5, with D possibly TRBD1 on 5 matching bases. The CDR3 is 16 residues long. Germline CDR1 SNHLY, CDR2 FYNNEI. Between the trimmed V and J ends, which lost 2 bases and 6 bases, there was a span of 19 bases. The CDR3 DNA is TGTGCCAGCAGTGAATTGGTTGATTCAGGGAAACAGACCCAGTACTTC. Translation: CASSELVDSGKQTQYF.

DNA for the CDR3: TGTGCCAGCAGCCCGGACAGGAACTATGGCTACACCTTC. Its protein product is CASSPDRNYGYTF. J is TRBJ1-2 and V is TRBV7-6; TRBD1 agrees at 7 bases. Looked up from germline, CDR1 is SGHVS and CDR2 is FNYEAQ. There are 13 residues in the CDR3. The V gene end was trimmed by 5 bases and the J gene end by 2 bases; junction bases not matched to a gene: 2.

This clonotype has more than one count but fewer than ten. The rearrangement links TRBV6-5 to TRBJ2-7, with 8 bases lining up with TRBD1. After removal of 0 bases from V and 2 bases from J, the junction contained 6 bases not matched to a gene. The germline V gene has CDR1 MNHEY and CDR2 SVGAGI. CDR3 length: 16 amino acids. The CDR3 DNA is TGTGCCAGCAGTTACTCGAAGGTGGACAGGGCCTACGAGCAGTACTTC. The encoded protein is CASSYSKVDRAYEQYF.

The genes are TRBV11-2 and TRBJ2-2; D is perhaps TRBD2 (6 bases). The germline V gene has CDR1 SGHAT and CDR2 FQNNGV. This CDR3 comprises 16 residues. V lost 4 bases and J 5 bases, leaving 17 bases between the germline ends. In nucleotides, the CDR3 is TGTGCCAGCAGCTCCCAGGGAGGCCCAACTACCGGGGAGCTGTTTTTT. It encodes CASSSQGGPTTGELFF.

The chain uses TRBV7-8 and TRBJ1-1, with a possible D match to TRBD1 (5 bases). This CDR3 contains 15 residues. Germline CDR1 and CDR2: SGHVS and FQNEAQ. V was trimmed by 5 bases and J by 4 bases, leaving 17 bases between them. CDR3 in DNA: TGTGCCAGCAGCAGAAGACAGACTCGTGCCACTGAAGCTTTCTTT. It translates to CASSRRQTRATEAFF. The variable domain in full, with the rest retrieved from reference TRBV7-8 and TRBJ1-1, is GAGVSQSPRYKVAKRGQDVALRCDPISGHVSLFWYQQALGQGPEFLTYFQNEAQLDKSGLPSDRFFAERPEGSVSTLKIQRTQQEDSAVYLCASSRRQTRATEAFFGQGTRLTVV.

On this clonotype: Given the absence of the conserved phenylalanine or tryptophan at the CDR3 end, a read error is likely. The V call is TRBV7-9, the J call TRBJ1-1, with a weak D call TRBD1 (6 bases). Trimming took off 8 bases at V and 4 bases at J, with 14 bases between the two ends. CDR3 size: 13 residues. Per germline, CDR1 SEHNR and CDR2 FQNEAQ (reference sequence). The CDR3 DNA is TGTGCCAGCTCGGGGGCCTCGGGCACTGAAGCTTTCTTA. Translating it yields CASSGASGTEAFL.

By sample fraction, this clonotype is medium-sized. This sequence joins TRBV6-5 and TRBJ1-1; tentative D call: TRBD1 (5 bases). This CDR3 has 11 residues. CDR1 is MNHEY and CDR2 is SVGAGI in the germline V gene. V lost 4 bases and J lost 6, with 6 bases in between. In DNA, the CDR3 is TGTGCCAGCAGTTGGGGACCTGAAGCTTTCTTT. Its protein is CASSWGPEAFF.

The CDR3 loop is CSATDRAGQPQHF. The DNA of the CDR3 is TGCAGTGCTACCGACAGGGCAGGTCAGCCCCAGCATTTT. The gene calls are TRBV20-1 and TRBJ1-5; TRBD1 matches at 7 bases. The V segment lost 4 bases and the J segment 6 bases; nucleotides outside the gene matches: 6. The CDR3 runs to 13 residues. Germline assignment: CDR1 DFQATT and CDR2 SNEGSKA (reference sequence).